This section outlines one TCR beta chain sequence together with its context. These data belong to a study of blood T cells in healthy people across ages. Germline CDR1 and CDR2: SQVTM and ANQGSEA. V dropped 4 bases and J dropped 2 bases, with 8 bases sitting between them. The CDR3 has 12 residues. The use of a sample-barcoded 5' primer and a J-beta primer mix characterized a second PCR of roughly 6 to 12 cycles. From the 5' RACE reads, TCRdb called clonotypes with MiXCR, one entry per CDR3 protein. The sample holds fewer than 900,000 distinct CDR3 sequences, around half seen once. The sequenced sample consisted of blood. The TCR sequence derives from a woman aged 55-70 years in good health. The chain links TRBV29-1 to TRBJ1-2; D is unclear. The CDR3 coding sequence is TGCAGCGTTGGCCGGCCCAACTATGGCTACACCTTC. Its protein is CSVGRPNYGYTF.